The 19 T cell receptor beta chains below come from one sample, sequenced in a study of shared clonotypes between healthy human individuals. TCRdb keeps only in-frame clones here, not all; method: immunoSEQ multiplex PCR. This sample has over a million clones, with about 77% found just once. The material sequenced was memory CD4+ T cells sorted from blood. Indicated subset: CD45RA-negative fraction. All receptors derive from a man younger than 35 in good health.

V gene TRBV7-6 combines with J gene TRBJ2-7, with D maybe TRBD2 (5 bases). The ends were cut back, 1 base at V and 2 bases at J, with 15 bases in the middle. The CDR3 covers 16 residues. Germline lookup yields CDR1 SGHVS and CDR2 FNYEAQ. CDR3 region: CASSLVGLDGAYEQYF. In DNA, the CDR3 is TGTGCCAGCAGCTTAGTAGGGCTGGACGGGGCCTACGAGCAGTACTTC.

This chain uses TRBV6-5 with TRBJ2-1; D remains unclear. The germline CDR1 and CDR2 sequences are MNHEY and SVGAGI. V was shortened by 6 bases and J by 6 bases, with 9 bases between the two germline ends. The CDR3 has 12 amino acids. CDR3 bases: TGTGCCAGCAGCGCTAGATCCAATGAGCAGTTCTTC. Protein product: CASSARSNEQFF.

This rearrangement joins TRBV30 to TRBJ2-7, with D hard to call. The CDR3 length is 13 residues. Germline-derived CDR1 and CDR2 are GTSNPN and SVGIG (reference sequence). Trimming shortened V by 2 bases and J by 5 bases, and 13 bases separated the two germline ends. DNA of the CDR3: TGTGCCTGGAGTCCCCGTCGGCTCCACGAGCAGTACTTC. Translated, it gives CAWSPRRLHEQYF.

The rearrangement uses TRBV27 and TRBJ1-2; TRBD1 aligns across 7 bases. The V and J ends lost 5 bases and 5 bases, in that order; junction bases with no gene match: 14. CDR1 and CDR2 from the germline V gene are MNHEY and SMNVEV (reference sequence). The CDR3 extends over 16 amino acids. The CDR3 reads CASSPALTTGEYGYTF. For the CDR3, the DNA is TGTGCCAGCAGTCCGGCCCTCACTACAGGGGAGTATGGCTACACCTTC.

The chain recombines TRBV27 with TRBJ1-2; D call uncertain. Trimming removed 5 bases from V and 7 bases from J, with 17 bases in between. Germline CDR1 reads MNHEY; CDR2 reads SMNVEV (reference sequence). The CDR3 is 14 residues long. This CDR3 is CASSPRIEMVGYTF. Here the CDR3 DNA reads TGTGCCAGCAGTCCCAGGATAGAGATGGTTGGCTACACCTTC.

This clone was counted only a few times. The chain is built from TRBV10-1 and TRBJ1-1; 8 bases line up with TRBD1. The germline V gene has CDR1 WNHNN and CDR2 SYGVQD (reference sequence). This CDR3 region has 13 residues. Unmatched junction bases numbered 5, after V lost 3 bases and J lost 8 bases. Here the CDR3 reads CASSDDRGLEAFF. The CDR3 DNA reads as TGCGCCAGCAGTGACGACAGGGGCCTCGAAGCTTTCTTT.

V and J are TRBV14 and TRBJ2-7, with D possibly TRBD1 on 6 matching bases. V was clipped by 6 bases and J by 5 bases, with 14 bases between them. CDR3 size: 13 residues. Germline CDR1 reads SGHDN; CDR2 reads FVKESK. CDR3 bases: TGTGCCAGCAGACAGGACAGTAGCCACGAGCAGTACTTC. Translation: CASRQDSSHEQYF.

The chain uses TRBV14 and TRBJ2-3, with no clear D. Trimming left V 2 bases short and J 2 bases short, with 5 bases between. The germline V gene has CDR1 SGHDN and CDR2 FVKESK. This CDR3 comprises 13 residues. The CDR3 region is CASSQLITDTQYF. CDR3 DNA sequence: TGTGCCAGCAGCCAACTGATCACAGATACGCAGTATTTT.

The chain uses TRBV11-1 and TRBJ2-3; D gene uncertain. V lost 2 bases, J lost 6 bases, and 9 bases lay in between. Germline lookup yields CDR1 SGHAT and CDR2 FQDESV (reference sequence). The CDR3 runs 13 residues. The CDR3 is CASSLSLFDTQYF. The DNA of the CDR3 is TGTGCCAGCAGCTTAAGCCTATTTGATACGCAGTATTTT.

This clone showed up just once. The chain carries TRBV9 and TRBJ2-3, with 8 nucleotides matching TRBD2. Trimming at V came to 3 bases and at J to 4 bases, leaving 13 bases not matched to a gene. The CDR3 length is 17 residues. Germline lookup yields CDR1 SGDLS and CDR2 YYNGEE. Here the CDR3 reads CASSAQKSGSLPDTQYF. CDR3 DNA: TGTGCCAGCAGCGCCCAGAAAAGCGGGAGTTTGCCAGATACGCAGTATTTT.

J is TRBJ2-1 and V is TRBV25-1; D unresolved. Trimming stripped 4 bases from V and 6 bases from J, with 10 bases between. CDR3 length equals 13 residues. In germline, CDR1 is MGHDK, CDR2 SYGVNS. The CDR3 nucleotides read TGTGCCAGCAGTGTGACAAGCTCCAATGAGCAGTTCTTC. Translating it yields CASSVTSSNEQFF.

The chain joins TRBV6-1 to TRBJ2-5; 13 bases align to TRBD2. CDR3 size: 16 residues. V was pared by 4 bases and J by 7 bases, with 9 bases of the junction left unmatched. Per the germline V gene, CDR1 is MNHNS and CDR2 is SASEGT. CDR3 amino acids: CASSAGTSGTVWTQYF. CDR3 sequence (DNA): TGTGCCAGCAGTGCGGGGACTAGCGGGACGGTTTGGACCCAGTACTTC.

The CDR3: CASSLEEGLGPFF. CDR3 nucleotides: TGTGCCAGCAGCTTAGAGGAGGGGCTGGGGCCGTTCTTC. The chain employs TRBV7-2 and TRBJ2-1; the D gene is possibly TRBD2 (6 bases). Germline values: CDR1 SGHTA, CDR2 FQGNSA. Trimming removed 1 base at V and 15 bases at J, with 16 bases between. CDR3 length: 13 residues.

The CDR3 bases are TGTGCCAGCTCGAGGGGGGGAGCGGGCCAAGAGACCCAGTACTTC. Translating gives CASSRGGAGQETQYF. The rearrangement joins TRBV11-3 to TRBJ2-5; a weak D match, TRBD2 (7 bases). Deletions cut 8 bases from V and 1 base from J, with 17 bases between. CDR3 length: 15 residues. Germline CDR1 SGHNT, CDR2 YENEEA.

The chain carries TRBV5-6 and TRBJ2-5; TRBD2 matches at 7 bases. The CDR3 runs 15 residues. V gave up 0 bases and J gave up 1 base; unmatched junction bases: 3. Germline V gives CDR1 SGHDT, CDR2 YYEEEE. The CDR3 spells CASSLVSSGQETQYF. The CDR3 DNA is TGTGCCAGCAGCTTGGTCTCTAGCGGCCAAGAGACCCAGTACTTC.

This clone was recorded a few times. The V call is TRBV7-9, the J call TRBJ1-3; TRBD1 might be the D (5 bases). The V and J ends lost 4 bases and 6 bases respectively, with 13 bases between them. The CDR3 spans 14 residues. Germline CDR1 SEHNR, CDR2 FQNEAQ (reference sequence). CDR3 sequence reads: CASSSRGNLNTIYF. The CDR3 DNA follows: TGTGCCAGCAGCTCACGGGGGAACCTAAACACCATATATTTT.

The J gene is TRBJ2-1, the V gene TRBV5-4, with 7 bases lining up with TRBD2. The CDR3 loop spans 12 amino acids. CDR1 is SGHNT, CDR2 YYREEE, per germline (reference sequence). The V gene end was trimmed by 0 bases and the J gene end by 14 bases; junction bases not matched to a gene: 5. The CDR3 sequence is CASSLGREREFF. The CDR3 DNA is TGTGCCAGCAGCTTGGGGCGGGAGCGGGAGTTCTTC.

The V and J genes are TRBV5-1 and TRBJ2-1; D not certain. V was pared by 0 bases and J by 7 bases, with 8 bases between. CDR1 is SGHRS, CDR2 YFSETQ, per germline. The CDR3 consists of 13 residues. This chain's CDR3 is CASSLGLMNEQFF. CDR3 DNA: TGCGCCAGCAGCTTGGGATTAATGAATGAGCAGTTCTTC. The variable domain in full, with the rest retrieved from reference TRBV5-1 and TRBJ2-1, is KAGVTQTPRYLIKTRGQQVTLSCSPISGHRSVSWYQQTPGQGLQFLFEYFSETQRNKGNFPGRFSGRQFSNSRSEMNVSTLELGDSALYLCASSLGLMNEQFFGPGTRLTVL.

As to this clone: Other nucleotide sequences from this sample produce the same CDR3. The chain's CDR3 is CASSLVGEGYNEQFF. The DNA for the CDR3 is TGCGCCAGCAGCTTGGTAGGAGAGGGCTACAATGAGCAGTTCTTC. The chain joins TRBV5-1 to TRBJ2-1; TRBD2 is a possible D gene (5 bases). The germline CDR1 and CDR2 sequences are SGHRS and YFSETQ. This CDR3 is 15 amino acids long. V lost 0 bases, J lost 3 bases, and 10 bases lay in between.